The rows below give T cell receptor beta chains drawn from one sample of a study of blood T cell repertoires in COVID-19. Data came from immunoSEQ multiplex PCR; TCRdb stores just in-frame clones and leaves some out. This sample has 650,000 to 800,000 clones, with approximately 90% found just once. Source material: peripheral blood. These receptors were collected from a woman between 18 and 30 years old with acute or convalescent COVID-19. Each CDR3 is given with its conserved first and last residue. A D gene is named only where the DNA matches it firmly. Clone size is stated in some rows and not others, as once, few, many or a class when expanded.

CDR3 DNA,CDR3 protein,clone size,J gene,V gene,D gene
TGTGCCAGTAGTATAGGGCAGGGATTTCCCAATGAGCAGTTCTTC,CASSIGQGFPNEQFF,once,TRBJ2-1,TRBV19,-
TGTGCCAGCAGGCTGACTAGCGGGGGAACAGATACGCAGTATTTT,CASRLTSGGTDTQYF,-,TRBJ2-3,TRBV2,TRBD2
TGTGCCAGCAGCCCCTCGGGACAGTACAATGAGCAGTTCTTC,CASSPSGQYNEQFF,-,TRBJ2-1,TRBV7-3,TRBD1
TGCGCCAGCAGCCAACCGGGACTAGCAACCGGGGAGCTGTTTTTT,CASSQPGLATGELFF,-,TRBJ2-2,TRBV5-1,TRBD2
TGTGCCAGCAGTTCCCGCCAGACTAGCGGGGGGTTAAGCTCCTACAATGAGCAGTTCTTC,CASSSRQTSGGLSSYNEQFF,-,TRBJ2-1,TRBV27,TRBD2
TGTGCCAGCAGGGAGACAGAGAACACTGAAGCTTTCTTT,CASRETENTEAFF,-,TRBJ1-1,TRBV6-5,-
TGTGCCAGCAGCCAACCGGGCGGGAATTCACCCCTCCACTTT,CASSQPGGNSPLHF,-,TRBJ1-6,TRBV3-1/TRBV3-2,-
TGTGCCAGCTCACTTTCGGGCTCTGGAAACACCATATATTTT,CASSLSGSGNTIYF,once,TRBJ1-3,TRBV18,-
TGTGCCAGCAGTTCGACAGCTTCCTCCTACAATGAGCAGTTCTTC,CASSSTASSYNEQFF,-,TRBJ2-1,TRBV6-5,-
TGCGCCAGCAGCTTGACAGGGTTCTCCTCTGGAAACACCATATATTTT,CASSLTGFSSGNTIYF,-,TRBJ1-3,TRBV5-1,-
TGTGCCAGCAGCCCGGTGGCAGGGCCCAATCAGCCCCAGCATTTT,CASSPVAGPNQPQHF,-,TRBJ1-5,TRBV5-5,-
TGTGCCAGCAGCTATACTAGCGGGGGGAGGGATACGCAGTATTTT,CASSYTSGGRDTQYF,-,TRBJ2-3,TRBV5-5,TRBD2
TGCGCCAGCAGCTTGGGTTTGCAGGCCGCTAACTATGGCTACACCTTC,CASSLGLQAANYGYTF,-,TRBJ1-2,TRBV5-1,-
TGCAGTGTTACACAGAACACTGAAGCTTTCTTT,CSVTQNTEAFF,-,TRBJ1-1,TRBV20-1,-
TGTGCCACCAGTGAGGGGACTAGCGGGTGGAGCGATGAGCAGTTCTTC,CATSEGTSGWSDEQFF,-,TRBJ2-1,TRBV24-1,TRBD2
TGCAGCGTTTCCGGGACAGGATTGAACACTGAAGCTTTCTTT,CSVSGTGLNTEAFF,-,TRBJ1-1,TRBV29-1,TRBD1
TGTGCCAGTAGTATAGATATGCCCGGACAGGCGGCGTATGGCTACACCTTC,CASSIDMPGQAAYGYTF,-,TRBJ1-2,TRBV19,TRBD1
TGTGCCAGCAGCTTAGTTTCTGAGACCCAGTACTTC,CASSLVSETQYF,-,TRBJ2-5,TRBV11-2,-
TGTGCCAGTAGTATTGAGGGGAGGATGAACACTGAAGCTTTCTTT,CASSIEGRMNTEAFF,-,TRBJ1-1,TRBV19,-
TGTGCCAGCAGCCAAGGGGGAAACAGGGTCGCTGAAGCTTTCTTT,CASSQGGNRVAEAFF,-,TRBJ1-1,TRBV3-1/TRBV3-2,-
TGTGCCAGCAGCCCCATGACAGGGATTAATGAAAAACTGTTTTTT,CASSPMTGINEKLFF,-,TRBJ1-4,TRBV7-9,TRBD1
TGTGCCAGCAGCCCCGGACAGGCGCACACTGAAGCTTTCTTT,CASSPGQAHTEAFF,-,TRBJ1-1,TRBV5-5,TRBD1
TGTGCCAGCAGAATAGGGGGCTACGAGCAGTACTTC,CASRIGGYEQYF,-,TRBJ2-7,TRBV12-3/TRBV12-4,-
TGTGCCAGCAGCTTTAGCGCCTACAATGAGCAGTTCTTC,CASSFSAYNEQFF,-,TRBJ2-1,TRBV7-8,-
TGCGCCAGCAGCTTGTGGGGCTGGAACACTGAAGCTTTCTTT,CASSLWGWNTEAFF,-,TRBJ1-1,TRBV5-1,-
TGCGCCAGCAGCCAAGATCGTTGGACAGGGAGAGGTGGCTACACCTTC,CASSQDRWTGRGGYTF,-,TRBJ1-2,TRBV4-3,TRBD1
TGCGCCAGCAGCTTGGGCGTCGGGGGTCCCACAGATACGCAGTATTTT,CASSLGVGGPTDTQYF,-,TRBJ2-3,TRBV5-1,-
TGTGCCTGGAGTATGAGTGGCTATGGCTACACCTTC,CAWSMSGYGYTF,few,TRBJ1-2,TRBV30,-
TGTGCCAGCAGACTCTCAGCACAAACAGTCTACACCTTC,CASRLSAQTVYTF,-,TRBJ1-2,TRBV12-3/TRBV12-4,-
TGTGCCATCAATTACATGAACACTGAAGCTTTCTTT,CAINYMNTEAFF,-,TRBJ1-1,TRBV12-3/TRBV12-4,-
TGTGCCAGCAGCCTTTGGACTGCCCCCGTCGAGACCCAGTACTTC,CASSLWTAPVETQYF,-,TRBJ2-5,TRBV7-9,-
TGCGCCAGCAGCTTCAGGGTGAGCACAGATACGCAGTATTTT,CASSFRVSTDTQYF,-,TRBJ2-3,TRBV5-1,-
TGTGCCAGCAGCTTGGGCCGGTTCTACAATGAGCAGTTCTTC,CASSLGRFYNEQFF,-,TRBJ2-1,TRBV5-6,-
TGTGCCAGCAGCGCCACTTCAGGGACTCGCGGCTACACCTTC,CASSATSGTRGYTF,once,TRBJ1-2,TRBV2,-
TGTGCCAGCAGCCAGGCCGGGACACAGGGATGGGGCTACACCTTC,CASSQAGTQGWGYTF,-,TRBJ1-2,TRBV3-1/TRBV3-2,-
TGTGCCAGCAGTTACCACGGGGGGGCCGTTGAAGAGACCCAGTACTTC,CASSYHGGAVEETQYF,-,TRBJ2-5,TRBV7-2,TRBD2
TGTGCCAGCTCACCGGGAGGGGGGGCTGAAGCTTTCTTT,CASSPGGGAEAFF,-,TRBJ1-1,TRBV18,-
TGCGCCAGCAGCCAAGAGTTAGTACCGGGACAGGGTAGCTATAATTCACCCCTCCACTTT,CASSQELVPGQGSYNSPLHF,-,TRBJ1-6,TRBV4-1,TRBD1
TGTGCCAGCAGCCCGTCCGGGACTTCCAATCAGCCCCAGCATTTT,CASSPSGTSNQPQHF,-,TRBJ1-5,TRBV6-5,-
TGTGCCAGCAGCCCGCGGCTAAGACTAGCGGGGGGGCGCGGCACAGATACGCAGTATTTT,CASSPRLRLAGGRGTDTQYF,-,TRBJ2-3,TRBV9,TRBD2
TGTGCCAGCAGTTTCGGTCAGGGGGCATCACCCCTCCACTTT,CASSFGQGASPLHF,-,TRBJ1-6,TRBV27,TRBD1
TGTGCCAGCAGTTCCCACGGACAGGGTATGGTCAACTATGGCTACACCTTC,CASSSHGQGMVNYGYTF,-,TRBJ1-2,TRBV27,TRBD1
TGTGCCAGCAGCCCTCCGTCAGGGGAGGGCACTGAAGCTTTCTTT,CASSPPSGEGTEAFF,-,TRBJ1-1,TRBV9,-
TGTGCCAGCAGCGCCACGGGACAGGGCGGCCACGAGCAGTACTTC,CASSATGQGGHEQYF,-,TRBJ2-7,TRBV9,TRBD1
TGTGCCAGCAGCTTCGTGACCGGGACAGTGTATGAAAAACTGTTTTTT,CASSFVTGTVYEKLFF,-,TRBJ1-4,TRBV5-8,TRBD1
TGCGCCAGCAGTACTACGCGGGACAGGTTCCCGGTGGGCACTGAAGCTTTCTTT,CASSTTRDRFPVGTEAFF,-,TRBJ1-1,TRBV10-1,TRBD1
TGCAGCGTTGAAGATTATGGGCGCCGGCCGGGCTACACCTTC,CSVEDYGRRPGYTF,once,TRBJ1-2,TRBV29-1,-
TGTGCCAGCAGTAGAACAGCATTTCTCTCCTACGAGCAGTACTTC,CASSRTAFLSYEQYF,once,TRBJ2-7,TRBV2,-
TGCGCCAGCAGTCAGTCCAGGGCTAGCGATGGCTACACCTTC,CASSQSRASDGYTF,once,TRBJ1-2,TRBV23-1,-
TGTGCCAGCAGGGGGACAGCTCCCCGGTATGGCTACACCTTC,CASRGTAPRYGYTF,-,TRBJ1-2,TRBV2,TRBD1
TGTGCCAGCAGCCAGCGCGGGCGGAACACTGAAGCTTTCTTT,CASSQRGRNTEAFF,-,TRBJ1-1,TRBV5-6,-
TGCGCCAGCGGACCAGGCGGGGGGGCGTCCTACAATGAGCAGTTCTTC,CASGPGGGASYNEQFF,-,TRBJ2-1,TRBV4-1,TRBD2
TGTGCAAGTCGCCCAACGCAGGACAGGGAAGCTAACTATGGCTACACCTTC,CASRPTQDREANYGYTF,-,TRBJ1-2,TRBV12-2,-
TGTGCCAGCAGCTTGGGACAGGGTAATGTAGATACGCAGTATTTT,CASSLGQGNVDTQYF,once,TRBJ2-3,TRBV7-9,TRBD1
TGTGCCAGCAGCCCATCCGGGGGATCGAGTTGGGGCTACACCTTC,CASSPSGGSSWGYTF,-,TRBJ1-2,TRBV21-1,-